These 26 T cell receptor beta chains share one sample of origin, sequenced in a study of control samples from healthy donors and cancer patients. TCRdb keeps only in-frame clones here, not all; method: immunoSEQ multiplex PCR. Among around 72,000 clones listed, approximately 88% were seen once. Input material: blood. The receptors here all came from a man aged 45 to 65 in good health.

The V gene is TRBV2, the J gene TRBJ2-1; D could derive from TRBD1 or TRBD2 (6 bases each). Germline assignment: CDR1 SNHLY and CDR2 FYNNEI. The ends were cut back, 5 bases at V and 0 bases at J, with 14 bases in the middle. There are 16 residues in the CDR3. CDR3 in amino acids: CASSPRGLGSYNEQFF. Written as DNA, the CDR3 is TGTGCCAGCAGTCCCAGGGGACTGGGCTCCTACAATGAGCAGTTCTTC. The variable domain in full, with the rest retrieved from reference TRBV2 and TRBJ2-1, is EPEVTQTPSHQVTQMGQEVILRCVPISNHLYFYWYRQILGQKVEFLVSFYNNEISEKSEIFDDQFSVERPDGSNFTLKIRSTKLEDSAMYFCASSPRGLGSYNEQFFGPGTRLTVL.

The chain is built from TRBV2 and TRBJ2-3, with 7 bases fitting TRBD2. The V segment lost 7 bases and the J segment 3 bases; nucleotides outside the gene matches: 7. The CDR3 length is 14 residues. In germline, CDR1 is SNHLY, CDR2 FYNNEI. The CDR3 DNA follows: TGTGCCAGCATTGGCGGGAGTGAAACAGATACGCAGTATTTT. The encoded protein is CASIGGSETDTQYF.

This chain's CDR3 is CASSMTSAVSYEQYF. The CDR3 DNA reads TGTGCCAGTAGTATGACTAGTGCCGTATCCTACGAGCAGTACTTC. This sequence joins TRBV19 and TRBJ2-7; tentative D call: TRBD2 (6 bases). CDR1 and CDR2 from the germline V gene are LNHDA and SQIVND (reference sequence). The CDR3 is made up of 15 amino acids. V was pared by 3 bases and J by 1 base, with 13 bases between.

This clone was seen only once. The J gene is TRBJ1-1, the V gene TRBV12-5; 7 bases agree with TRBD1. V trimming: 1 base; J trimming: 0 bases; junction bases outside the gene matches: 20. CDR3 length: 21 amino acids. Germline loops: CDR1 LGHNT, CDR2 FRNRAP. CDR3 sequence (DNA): TGTGCTAGTGGTTTGGCGCCGACCGCAGTTCGCAGGGGGGGCATGAACACTGAAGCTTTCTTT. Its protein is CASGLAPTAVRRGGMNTEAFF.

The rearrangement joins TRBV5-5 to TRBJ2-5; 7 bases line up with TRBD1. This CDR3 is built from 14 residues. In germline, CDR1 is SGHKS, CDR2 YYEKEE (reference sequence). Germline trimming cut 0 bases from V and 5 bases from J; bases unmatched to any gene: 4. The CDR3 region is CASSLEGARETQYF. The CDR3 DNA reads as TGTGCCAGCAGCTTGGAGGGGGCGCGGGAGACCCAGTACTTC.

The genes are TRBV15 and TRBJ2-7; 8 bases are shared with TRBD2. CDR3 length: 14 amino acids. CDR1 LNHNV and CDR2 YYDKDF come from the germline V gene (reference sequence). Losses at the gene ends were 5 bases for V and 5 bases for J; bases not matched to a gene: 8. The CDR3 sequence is CATSPGTSSDEQYF. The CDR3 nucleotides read TGTGCCACCAGCCCGGGGACTAGTTCCGACGAGCAGTACTTC. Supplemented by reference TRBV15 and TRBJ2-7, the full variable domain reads DAMVIQNPRYQVTQFGKPVTLSCSQTLNHNVMYWYQQKSSQAPKLLFHYYDKDFNNEADTPDNFQSRRPNTSFCFLDIRSPGLGDTAMYLCATSPGTSSDEQYFGPGTRLTVT.

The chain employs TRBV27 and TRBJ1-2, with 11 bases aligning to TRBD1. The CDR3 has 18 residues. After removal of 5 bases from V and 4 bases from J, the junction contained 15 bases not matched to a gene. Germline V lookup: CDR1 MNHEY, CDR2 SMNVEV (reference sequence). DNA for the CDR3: TGTGCCAGCAGTACCCGGACAGGGGGCTCACCCTACGTCTATGGCTACACCTTC. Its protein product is CASSTRTGGSPYVYGYTF.

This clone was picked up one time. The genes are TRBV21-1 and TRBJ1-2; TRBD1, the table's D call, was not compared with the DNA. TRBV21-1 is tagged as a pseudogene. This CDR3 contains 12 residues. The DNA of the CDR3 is TGTGCCAGCAGCGCGGACAGAGATGGCTACACCTTC. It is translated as CASSADRDGYTF.

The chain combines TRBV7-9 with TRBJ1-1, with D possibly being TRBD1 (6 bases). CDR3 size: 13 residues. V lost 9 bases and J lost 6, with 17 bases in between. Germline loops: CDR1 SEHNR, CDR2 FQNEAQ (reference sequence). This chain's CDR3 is CASRKGVGAEAFF. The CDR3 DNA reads TGTGCCAGTCGAAAGGGGGTCGGGGCTGAAGCTTTCTTT.

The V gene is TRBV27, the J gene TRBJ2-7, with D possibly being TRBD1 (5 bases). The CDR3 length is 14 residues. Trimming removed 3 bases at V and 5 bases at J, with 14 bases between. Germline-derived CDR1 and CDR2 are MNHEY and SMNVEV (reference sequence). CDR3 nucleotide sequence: TGTGCCAGCAGTTTTGGCAGGGCTAGGGACGAGCAGTACTTC. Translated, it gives CASSFGRARDEQYF.

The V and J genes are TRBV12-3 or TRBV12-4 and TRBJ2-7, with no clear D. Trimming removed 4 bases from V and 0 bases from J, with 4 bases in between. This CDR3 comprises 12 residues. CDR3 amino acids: CASSSSSYEQYF. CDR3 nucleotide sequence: TGTGCCAGCAGTTCAAGCTCCTACGAGCAGTACTTC.

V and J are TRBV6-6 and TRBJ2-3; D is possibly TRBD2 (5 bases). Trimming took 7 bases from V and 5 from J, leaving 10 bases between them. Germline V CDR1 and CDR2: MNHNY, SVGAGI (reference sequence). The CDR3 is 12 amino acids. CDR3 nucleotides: TGTGCCAGCATGCGGCGGGTAGATACGCAGTATTTT. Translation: CASMRRVDTQYF.

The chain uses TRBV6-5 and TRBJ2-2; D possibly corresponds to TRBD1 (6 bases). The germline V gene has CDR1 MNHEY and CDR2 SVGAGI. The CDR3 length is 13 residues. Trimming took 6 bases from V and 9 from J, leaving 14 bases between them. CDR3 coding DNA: TGTGCCAGCAGCCTCCCGGGACACAGGGAGCTGTTTTTT. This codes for CASSLPGHRELFF.

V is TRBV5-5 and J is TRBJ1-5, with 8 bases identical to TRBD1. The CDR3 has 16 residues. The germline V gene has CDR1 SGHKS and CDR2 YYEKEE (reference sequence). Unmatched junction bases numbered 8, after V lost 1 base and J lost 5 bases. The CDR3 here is CASSLYRDRKDQPQHF. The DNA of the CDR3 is TGTGCCAGCAGCTTGTATAGGGACAGGAAAGATCAGCCCCAGCATTTT.

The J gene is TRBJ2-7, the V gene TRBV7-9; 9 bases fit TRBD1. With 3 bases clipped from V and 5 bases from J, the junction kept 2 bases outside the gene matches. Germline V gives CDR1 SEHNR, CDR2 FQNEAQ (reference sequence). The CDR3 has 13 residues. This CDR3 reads CASSLGTGHEQYF. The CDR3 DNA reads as TGTGCCAGCAGCTTGGGGACAGGGCACGAGCAGTACTTC.

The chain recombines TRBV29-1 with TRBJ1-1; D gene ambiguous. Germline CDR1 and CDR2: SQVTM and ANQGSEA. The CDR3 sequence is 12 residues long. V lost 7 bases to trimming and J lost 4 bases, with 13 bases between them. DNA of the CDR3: TGCAGCGCCTCGGTTTCAGTCACTGAAGCTTTCTTT. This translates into CSASVSVTEAFF.

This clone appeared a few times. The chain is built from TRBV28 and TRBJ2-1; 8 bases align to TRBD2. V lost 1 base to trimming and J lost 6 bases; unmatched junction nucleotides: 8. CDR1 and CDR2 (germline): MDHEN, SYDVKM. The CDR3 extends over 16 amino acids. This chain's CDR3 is CASSLFLIGGVNEQFF. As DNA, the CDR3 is TGTGCCAGCAGTTTATTTTTGATCGGGGGGGTCAATGAGCAGTTCTTC. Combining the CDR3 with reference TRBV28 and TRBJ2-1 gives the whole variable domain DVKVTQSSRYLVKRTGEKVFLECVQDMDHENMFWYRQDPGLGLRLIYFSYDVKMKEKGDIPEGYSVSREKKERFSLILESASTNQTSMYLCASSLFLIGGVNEQFFGPGTRLTVL.

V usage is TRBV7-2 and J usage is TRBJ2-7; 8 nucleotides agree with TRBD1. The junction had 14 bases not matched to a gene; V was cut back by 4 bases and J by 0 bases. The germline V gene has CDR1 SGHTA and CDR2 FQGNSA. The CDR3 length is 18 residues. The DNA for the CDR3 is TGTGCCAGCAGCTCCCCGGGACCACGGACAGGGTACTCCTACGAGCAGTACTTC. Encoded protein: CASSSPGPRTGYSYEQYF.

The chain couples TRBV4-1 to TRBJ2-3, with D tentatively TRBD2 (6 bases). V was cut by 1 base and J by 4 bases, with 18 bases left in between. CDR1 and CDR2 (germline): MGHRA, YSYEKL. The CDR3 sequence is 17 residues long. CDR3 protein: CASSQVGGGAWADTQYF. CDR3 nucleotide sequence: TGCGCCAGCAGCCAAGTCGGCGGCGGGGCCTGGGCAGATACGCAGTATTTT.

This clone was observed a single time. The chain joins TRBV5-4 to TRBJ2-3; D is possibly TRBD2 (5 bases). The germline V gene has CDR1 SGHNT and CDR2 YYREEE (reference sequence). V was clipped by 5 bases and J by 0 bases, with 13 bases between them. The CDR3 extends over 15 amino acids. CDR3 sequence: CASSSPRTSTDTQYF. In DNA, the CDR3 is TGTGCCAGCAGTTCGCCGAGGACTAGCACAGATACGCAGTATTTT.

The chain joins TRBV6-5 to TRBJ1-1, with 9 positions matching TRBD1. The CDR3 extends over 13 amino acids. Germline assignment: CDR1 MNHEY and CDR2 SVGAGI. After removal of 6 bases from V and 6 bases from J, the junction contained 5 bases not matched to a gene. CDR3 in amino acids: CASSRDRVAEAFF. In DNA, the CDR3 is TGTGCCAGCAGCCGGGACAGGGTCGCTGAAGCTTTCTTT.

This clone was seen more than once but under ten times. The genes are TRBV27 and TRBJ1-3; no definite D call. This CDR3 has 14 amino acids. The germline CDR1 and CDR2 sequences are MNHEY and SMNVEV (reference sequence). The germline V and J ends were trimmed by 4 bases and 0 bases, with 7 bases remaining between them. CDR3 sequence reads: CASSSLVSGNTIYF. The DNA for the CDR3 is TGTGCCAGCAGTTCGCTCGTCTCTGGAAACACCATATATTTT.

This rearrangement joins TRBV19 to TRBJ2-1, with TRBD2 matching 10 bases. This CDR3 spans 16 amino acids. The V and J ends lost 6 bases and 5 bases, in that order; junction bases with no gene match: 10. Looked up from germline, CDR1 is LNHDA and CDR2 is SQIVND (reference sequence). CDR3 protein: CASSPSTSGWDNEQFF. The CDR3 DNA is TGTGCCAGTAGCCCTTCGACTAGCGGGTGGGACAATGAGCAGTTCTTC. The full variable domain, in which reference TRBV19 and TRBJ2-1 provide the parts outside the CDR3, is DGGITQSPKYLFRKEGQNVTLSCEQNLNHDAMYWYRQDPGQGLRLIYYSQIVNDFQKGDIAEGYSVSREKKESFPLTVTSAQKNPTAFYLCASSPSTSGWDNEQFFGPGTRLTVL.

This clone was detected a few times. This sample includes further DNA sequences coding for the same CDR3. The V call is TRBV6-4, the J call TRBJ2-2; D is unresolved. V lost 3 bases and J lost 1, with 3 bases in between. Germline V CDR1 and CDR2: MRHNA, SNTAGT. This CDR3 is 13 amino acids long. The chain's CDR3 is CASSEGNTGELFF. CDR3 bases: TGTGCCAGCAGTGAAGGGAACACCGGGGAGCTGTTTTTT.

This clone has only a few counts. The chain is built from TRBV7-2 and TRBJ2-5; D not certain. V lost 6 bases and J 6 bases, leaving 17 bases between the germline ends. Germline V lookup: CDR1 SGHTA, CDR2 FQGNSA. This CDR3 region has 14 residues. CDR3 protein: CASSLEFRLKTQYF. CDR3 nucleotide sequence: TGTGCCAGCAGTCTGGAATTTAGGCTCAAGACCCAGTACTTC.

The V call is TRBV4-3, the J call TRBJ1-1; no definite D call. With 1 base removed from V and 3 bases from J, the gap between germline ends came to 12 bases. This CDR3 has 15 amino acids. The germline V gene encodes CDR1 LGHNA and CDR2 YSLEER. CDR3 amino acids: CASSQGMGADTEAFF. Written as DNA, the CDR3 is TGCGCCAGCAGCCAAGGTATGGGAGCGGACACTGAAGCTTTCTTT.